The 6 T cell receptor beta chains in this list originate from one sample, sequenced in a study of blood T cell repertoires in COVID-19. TCRdb keeps only in-frame clones here, not all; method: immunoSEQ multiplex PCR. The data contain more than 300,000 clones, around nine tenths of them seen just once; the ten biggest clones take up more than 3%. Sequencing was carried out using peripheral blood. These receptors all come from a woman between 18 and 29 years old who had recovered from COVID-19.

The DNA of the CDR3 is TGTGCCAGTAGTATAGAAGGAGAAATTCAGCCCCAGCATTTT. This codes for CASSIEGEIQPQHF. This chain connects TRBV19 to TRBJ1-5; D is ambiguous. The CDR3 totals 14 residues. V was clipped by 0 bases and J by 6 bases, with 9 bases between them. Germline assignment: CDR1 LNHDA and CDR2 SQIVND (reference sequence).

This rearrangement joins TRBV7-6 to TRBJ2-1, with 9 bases lining up with TRBD2. The CDR3 totals 15 residues. The V segment lost 2 bases and the J segment 5 bases; nucleotides outside the gene matches: 4. From germline, CDR1 is SGHVS and CDR2 FNYEAQ. The CDR3 DNA is TGTGCCAGCAGCTTAAGCTCTAGCGGGGACAATGAGCAGTTCTTC. It translates to CASSLSSSGDNEQFF.

The rearrangement joins TRBV9 to TRBJ1-2, with 7 bases fitting TRBD1. CDR3 length equals 15 residues. From germline, CDR1 is SGDLS and CDR2 YYNGEE. After removal of 3 bases from V and 0 bases from J, the junction contained 5 bases not matched to a gene. The DNA of the CDR3 is TGTGCCAGCAGCGCGCGGGACAGCTCTAACTATGGCTACACCTTC. Translated, it gives CASSARDSSNYGYTF.

The chain joins TRBV7-8 to TRBJ1-4; D gene unclear. Per germline, CDR1 SGHVS and CDR2 FQNEAQ. This CDR3 is 16 amino acids long. Between the trimmed V and J ends, which lost 8 bases and 3 bases, there was a span of 19 bases. This chain's CDR3 is CASHHVRVPANEKLFF. As DNA, the CDR3 is TGTGCCAGCCACCACGTCCGGGTCCCAGCTAATGAAAAACTGTTTTTT. Combining the CDR3 with reference TRBV7-8 and TRBJ1-4 gives the whole variable domain GAGVSQSPRYKVAKRGQDVALRCDPISGHVSLFWYQQALGQGPEFLTYFQNEAQLDKSGLPSDRFFAERPEGSVSTLKIQRTQQEDSAVYLCASHHVRVPANEKLFFGSGTQLSVL.

This sequence joins TRBV19 and TRBJ1-2; 7 bases are a match to TRBD1. After removal of 10 bases from V and 4 bases from J, the junction contained 24 bases not matched to a gene. The germline V gene encodes CDR1 LNHDA and CDR2 SQIVND (reference sequence). The CDR3 has 18 amino acids. The CDR3 DNA is TGTGCCACCCACCCAGTACAGGGGCCGCATGGCGAACTCTATGGCTACACCTTC. It yields the protein CATHPVQGPHGELYGYTF.

The chain carries TRBV6-5 and TRBJ2-1, with D tentatively TRBD2 (6 bases). Trimming left V 7 bases short and J 7 bases short, with 20 bases between. The CDR3 is 15 residues long. Germline loops: CDR1 MNHEY, CDR2 SVGAGI. DNA of the CDR3: TGTGCCAGCACTCCGGGGAGGTCCCCCGTGAATGAGCAGTTCTTC. Residues: CASTPGRSPVNEQFF.